This entry describes one TCR delta chain. The antigen is undetermined. Trimming took off 0 bases at V and 4 bases at J, with 18 bases between the two ends. The germline V gene has CDR1 TSWWSYY and CDR2 QGS. The CDR3 is 17 amino acids. TCRdb re-called the PCR reads using CATT. This table has 6,200 or so delta-chain clones, roughly 41% appearing once. The entry originates in a study of human gamma delta and Vdelta1 T cells. Study-wide results and caveats: Delta One T cells were reportedly polyclonal and broadly cytotoxic against acute myeloid leukemia.

Sequencing was done on a sample of Vdelta1 gamma-delta T cells from blood grown in culture (DOT cells). The origin of this receptor is a human donor in good health. J is TRDJ1 and V is TRDV1; TRDD3 might be the D (6 bases). CDR3 nucleotides: TGTGCTCTTGGGGAACTTAAGACTTTGGGGGCTCACGATAAACTCATCTTT. This codes for CALGELKTLGAHDKLIF.